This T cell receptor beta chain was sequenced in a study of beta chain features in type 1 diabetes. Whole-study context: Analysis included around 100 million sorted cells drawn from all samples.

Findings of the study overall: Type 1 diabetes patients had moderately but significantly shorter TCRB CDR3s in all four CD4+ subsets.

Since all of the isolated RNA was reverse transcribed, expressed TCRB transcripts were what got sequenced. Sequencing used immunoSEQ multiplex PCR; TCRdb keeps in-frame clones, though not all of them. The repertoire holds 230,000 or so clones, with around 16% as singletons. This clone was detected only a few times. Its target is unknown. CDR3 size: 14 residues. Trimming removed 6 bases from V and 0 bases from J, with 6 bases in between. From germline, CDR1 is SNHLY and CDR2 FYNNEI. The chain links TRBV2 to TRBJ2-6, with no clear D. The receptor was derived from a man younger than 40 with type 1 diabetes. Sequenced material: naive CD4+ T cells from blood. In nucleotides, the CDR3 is TGTGCCAGCAGCCGAAGCTCTGGGGCCAACGTCCTGACTTTC. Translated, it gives CASSRSSGANVLTF.